The 9 T cell receptor beta chains below come from one sample, sequenced in a study of blood T cell repertoires in COVID-19. TCRdb keeps only in-frame clones here, not all; method: immunoSEQ multiplex PCR. The table lists 170,000 or so clones, 80% to 90% of them singletons, with more than 8.5% in the top ten. The material sequenced was PBMCs or T cells enriched from blood (not recorded which). These receptors came from a woman under 30 who had recovered from COVID-19.

The rearrangement uses TRBV19 and TRBJ2-7; the match to TRBD1 covers 11 bases. Germline CDR1 is LNHDA and CDR2 is SQIVND (reference sequence). The CDR3 is 14 amino acids. V shed 8 bases and J 5 bases; nucleotides not matched to a gene: 8. This CDR3 reads CASSGTGGWNEQYF. The CDR3 coding sequence is TGTGCCAGTTCCGGGACAGGGGGATGGAACGAGCAGTACTTC.

The CDR3 reads CASSRDRGIATNEKLFF. As DNA, the CDR3 is TGTGCCAGCTCCCGGGACAGGGGAATAGCAACTAATGAAAAACTGTTTTTT. The chain uses TRBV18 and TRBJ1-4; 10 nucleotides align to TRBD1. Germline assignment: CDR1 KGHSH and CDR2 LQKENI. V lost 6 bases to trimming and J lost 0 bases; unmatched junction nucleotides: 7. This CDR3 is 17 amino acids long.

The chain joins TRBV28 to TRBJ1-5, with 8 bases lining up with TRBD1. Germline V gene data show CDR1 as MDHEN and CDR2 as SYDVKM. V lost 6 bases to trimming and J lost 2 bases; unmatched junction nucleotides: 9. CDR3 length: 16 residues. CDR3 region: CASRRQGLGGNQPQHF. DNA of the CDR3: TGTGCCAGCAGAAGACAGGGGTTGGGAGGCAATCAGCCCCAGCATTTT.

The chain employs TRBV6-5 and TRBJ1-2, with TRBD1 as a possible D gene (6 bases). This CDR3 spans 13 amino acids. Germline CDR1 and CDR2: MNHEY and SVGAGI. Between the trimmed V and J ends, which lost 3 bases and 6 bases, there was a span of 11 bases. The CDR3: CASSYSTGHGYTF. The CDR3, as DNA: TGTGCCAGCAGTTATTCCACAGGGCATGGCTACACCTTC.

The V gene is TRBV11-2, the J gene TRBJ2-7, with 7 positions matching TRBD1. CDR3 size: 15 residues. Germline lookup yields CDR1 SGHAT and CDR2 FQNNGV. Trimming cost V 5 bases and J 5 bases; bases outside gene matches: 12. CDR3 nucleotide sequence: TGTGCCAGCAGCCACAGGACAGGAGGCCGGGACGAGCAGTACTTC. Its protein is CASSHRTGGRDEQYF.

This rearrangement joins TRBV3-1 (or the pseudogene TRBV3-2) to TRBJ2-4; tentatively, D is TRBD2 (5 bases). The V gene lost 1 base and the J gene lost 1 base, with 11 bases spanning the gap. The germline gives CDR1 LGHDT, CDR2 YNNKEL (reference sequence). CDR3 length equals 16 residues. The CDR3 nucleotides are TGTGCCAGCAGCCAAGGGATAGTAGCGGCCAAAAACATTCAGTACTTC. Protein: CASSQGIVAAKNIQYF.

CDR3 coding DNA: TGTGCCAGCAGCCAGGGTCTAGGTAATTCACCCCTCCACTTT. It translates to CASSQGLGNSPLHF. V and J are TRBV3-1 (or the pseudogene TRBV3-2) and TRBJ1-6; D is unclear. Germline assignment: CDR1 LGHDT and CDR2 YNNKEL (reference sequence). V was clipped by 3 bases and J by 6 bases, with 9 bases between them. There are 14 residues in the CDR3.

The chain links TRBV4-1 to TRBJ2-7, with 12 bases lining up with TRBD1. The CDR3 runs to 16 residues. Germline loops: CDR1 MGHRA, CDR2 YSYEKL. V gave up 1 base and J gave up 4 bases; unmatched junction bases: 5. The CDR3 loop is CASSQAPGQGAYEQYF. The CDR3 DNA reads as TGCGCCAGCAGCCAAGCTCCGGGACAGGGGGCTTACGAGCAGTACTTC.

The J gene is TRBJ2-3, the V gene TRBV5-1, with 7 bases fitting TRBD2. Losses at the gene ends were 5 bases for V and 2 bases for J; bases not matched to a gene: 11. Germline V gene data show CDR1 as SGHRS and CDR2 as YFSETQ. CDR3 length: 16 amino acids. The CDR3 DNA is TGCGCCAGCAGACAAGAAGCGGGACGACTCACAGATACGCAGTATTTT. This sequence encodes CASRQEAGRLTDTQYF.